A selection of T cell receptor beta chains follows, all from one sample in a study of blood T cell repertoires in COVID-19. TCRdb's copy holds only in-frame clones and misses some; the assay was immunoSEQ multiplex PCR. The sample records some 230,000 clones, 85% to 90% being singletons. Sequencing was carried out using PBMCs or T cells enriched from blood (not recorded which). The receptor source for this set is a woman aged 18-29 years in a cohort exposed to, infected with or recovered from COVID-19 (not recorded which). Each CDR3 is given with its conserved first and last residue. The order of the fields is D gene, J gene, clone size, V gene, CDR3 protein, CDR3 DNA. The D gene is left open where the match is weak. For some rows the clone size is stated as once, few or many, or as a class when expanded; others skip it.

- | TRBJ2-1 | once | TRBV12-3/TRBV12-4 | CASSPSGSEQFF | TGTGCCAGCAGTCCCTCCGGGAGTGAGCAGTTCTTC
TRBD1 | TRBJ1-2 | - | TRBV27 | CASRDPGQVKANYGYTF | TGTGCCAGCAGGGACCCGGGACAGGTTAAGGCTAACTATGGCTACACCTTC
TRBD1 | TRBJ1-5 | - | TRBV6-5 | CASSKGQADQPQHF | TGTGCCAGCAGTAAGGGACAGGCCGATCAGCCCCAGCATTTT
TRBD1 | TRBJ1-6 | - | TRBV28 | CASSLYAPDREALHF | TGTGCCAGCAGTTTATATGCCCCGGACAGGGAAGCCCTCCACTTT
TRBD1 | TRBJ2-1 | - | TRBV13 | CASSLAGTGKGNEQFF | TGTGCCAGCAGCTTAGCCGGGACAGGGAAGGGCAATGAGCAGTTCTTC
- | TRBJ1-3 | few | TRBV9 | CASSVGRGSGNTIYF | TGTGCCAGCAGCGTAGGACGGGGGTCTGGAAACACCATATATTTT
- | TRBJ2-7 | - | TRBV5-6 | CASSHGVADAYEQYF | TGTGCCAGCAGCCACGGGGTAGCGGACGCCTACGAGCAGTACTTC
- | TRBJ1-1 | once | TRBV27 | CASIPGQSPGKAFF | TGTGCCAGCATTCCGGGACAATCCCCGGGCAAAGCTTTCTTT
- | TRBJ2-7 | - | TRBV6-6 | CATRVGGSYEQYF | TGTGCCACCAGGGTGGGGGGCTCCTACGAGCAGTACTTC
- | TRBJ2-1 | - | TRBV12-5 | CASVPSGYGEQFF | TGTGCTAGTGTCCCGTCAGGGTACGGTGAGCAGTTCTTC
TRBD2 | TRBJ2-7 | - | TRBV29-1 | CSVSLTSVPSYEQYF | TGCAGCGTTTCTCTCACTAGCGTACCTTCCTACGAGCAGTACTTC
- | TRBJ2-3 | - | TRBV20-1 | CSASSLATDTQYF | TGCAGTGCTAGTTCCCTAGCGACAGATACGCAGTATTTT
- | TRBJ1-6 | - | TRBV3-1/TRBV3-2 | CASSPGTASVVISPLHF | TGTGCCAGCAGCCCCGGGACCGCTAGCGTCGTCATTTCACCCCTCCACTTT
- | TRBJ2-3 | - | TRBV25-1 | CASSDVRVSTDTQYF | TGTGCCAGCAGTGATGTCAGGGTGAGCACAGATACGCAGTATTTT
- | TRBJ2-1 | - | TRBV2 | CASSDRDNEQFF | TGTGCCAGCAGTGACAGGGACAATGAGCAGTTCTTC
- | TRBJ1-2 | - | TRBV24-1 | CATSLQGQDTF | TGTGCCACCAGCCTACAGGGACAAGACACCTTC
- | TRBJ1-5 | - | TRBV5-1 | CASSLGGGSNQPQHF | TGCGCCAGCAGCTTGGGAGGCGGTAGTAATCAGCCCCAGCATTTT
- | TRBJ1-1 | - | TRBV7-9 | CASTISGADTEAFF | TGTGCCAGCACCATCTCTGGGGCGGACACTGAAGCTTTCTTT
TRBD2 | TRBJ2-1 | - | TRBV7-7 | CASSITSGTTNEQFF | TGTGCTAGCAGCATAACTAGCGGAACAACTAATGAGCAGTTCTTC
TRBD1 | TRBJ1-1 | - | TRBV18 | CASSITGDSNTEAFF | TGTGCCAGCTCAATCACAGGGGACAGTAACACTGAAGCTTTCTTT
TRBD1 | TRBJ1-5 | - | TRBV6-6 | CASSPTGDNQPQHF | TGTGCCAGCAGTCCGACAGGGGACAATCAGCCCCAGCATTTT
TRBD1 | TRBJ2-5 | - | TRBV19 | CASSILTGNQETQYF | TGTGCCAGTAGTATCCTGACAGGGAACCAAGAGACCCAGTACTTC
- | TRBJ2-2 | - | TRBV9 | CASSSGENTGELFF | TGTGCCAGCAGCTCAGGGGAAAACACCGGGGAGCTGTTTTTT
- | TRBJ1-2 | - | TRBV6-1 | CASSEGRVVTVKGYTF | TGTGCCAGCAGTGAAGGGCGGGTCGTCACCGTAAAGGGCTACACCTTC
- | TRBJ2-2 | - | TRBV6-5 | CANSRGDGTGELFF | TGTGCCAACTCCAGGGGGGATGGCACCGGGGAGCTGTTTTTT
TRBD1 | TRBJ1-6 | - | TRBV7-3 | CASSLHGTGNNSPLHF | TGTGCCAGCAGCTTACACGGGACAGGGAATAATTCACCCCTCCACTTT
- | TRBJ1-1 | - | TRBV5-5 | CASSGWTVEAFF | TGTGCCAGCAGCGGTTGGACAGTTGAAGCTTTCTTT
TRBD1 | TRBJ2-7 | - | TRBV7-9 | CASSLGGQGPDEQYF | TGTGCCAGCAGCTTGGGCGGACAGGGCCCGGACGAGCAGTACTTC
- | TRBJ2-5 | - | TRBV7-6 | CASSLVDPATVETQYF | TGTGCCAGCAGCTTAGTTGATCCCGCAACGGTGGAGACCCAGTACTTC
TRBD1 | TRBJ1-1 | - | TRBV6-5 | CASSLQGAAEAFF | TGTGCCAGCAGTCTACAGGGGGCGGCTGAAGCTTTCTTT
- | TRBJ1-5 | - | TRBV6-5 | CASSPRTGMTWAQHF | TGTGCCAGCAGTCCCCGCACAGGGATGACATGGGCCCAGCATTTT
- | TRBJ2-1 | - | TRBV9 | CASSVQGTYNEQFF | TGTGCCAGCAGCGTCCAGGGAACCTACAATGAGCAGTTCTTC
TRBD1 | TRBJ1-5 | - | TRBV6-2/TRBV6-3 | CASSSSGQGLSNQPQHF | TGTGCCAGCAGTTCCTCCGGACAGGGACTTAGCAATCAGCCCCAGCATTTT
- | TRBJ2-7 | - | TRBV5-1 | CASSSPAGQGGGEQYF | TGCGCCAGCAGCTCCCCGGCCGGGCAGGGGGGCGGCGAGCAGTACTTC
TRBD1 | TRBJ1-3 | - | TRBV19 | CASSMDRGVSGNTIYF | TGTGCCAGTAGCATGGACAGGGGCGTTTCTGGAAACACCATATATTTT